These 13 T cell receptor beta chains came from one sample sequenced in a study of post-analysis software for immune sequencing data (dated by TCRdb to the mid-2010s). The library was built by means of PCR. The data were produced on an Illumina HiSeq 2500. To reduce PCR and sequencing biases, unique molecular identifiers were built into the TCR beta cDNA libraries. The raw public data were reprocessed by TCRdb itself: fastp quality trimming at Q25, MiXCR clonotype calling, in-frame beta chains only. Rows are unified per CDR3 protein, each entry keeping the most common DNA and genes. Recorded for this sample are some 190,000 distinct CDR3 sequences; approximately 30% of them occurred a single time. The ten largest clones take up approximately 3% of the sample. Antigen specificity for these receptors is unknown. General study outcomes and caveats: Significantly higher frequencies in patients than in controls were found for five or six TRBV segments, including TRBV5-6, TRBV5-1 and TRBV20-1.

Sequencing input: blood. These receptors all come from a girl under 18 with multiple sclerosis.

The CDR3 loop reads CASSYREGNQPQHF. The CDR3 DNA sequence: TGTGCCAGCAGTTACAGGGAGGGCAATCAGCCCCAGCATTTT. The rearrangement uses TRBV12-3 or TRBV12-4 and TRBJ1-5; tentatively, D is TRBD1 (6 bases). This CDR3 is 14 amino acids long. Trimming removed 4 bases from V and 2 bases from J, with 9 bases in between.

This rearrangement joins TRBV7-9 to TRBJ1-1; D is ambiguous. With 5 bases removed from V and 6 bases from J, the gap between germline ends came to 13 bases. CDR1 is SEHNR, CDR2 FQNEAQ, per germline (reference sequence). The CDR3 has 13 amino acids. DNA of the CDR3: TGTGCCAGCAGCCGCATTACGTCCTCTGAAGCTTTCTTT. The encoded protein is CASSRITSSEAFF.

Note on this clonotype: A clone one base away is much larger, so this may be a read error. The rearrangement links TRBV28 to TRBJ2-1, with D maybe TRBD2 (6 bases). CDR3 length: 14 residues. Per the germline V gene, CDR1 is MDHEN and CDR2 is SYDVKM. Written as DNA, the CDR3 is TGTGCCTGCAGCGCCGGAGGGTCCTACAATGAGCAGTTCTTC. It encodes CACSAGGSYNEQFF. Drawing the rest from reference TRBV28 and TRBJ2-1, the complete variable domain is DVKVTQSSRYLVKRTGEKVFLECVQDMDHENMFWYRQDPGLGLRLIYFSYDVKMKEKGDIPEGYSVSREKKERFSLILESASTNQTSMYLCACSAGGSYNEQFFGPGTRLTVL.

This clonotype was seen ten or more times. The V call is TRBV20-1, the J call TRBJ2-3; TRBD2 aligns across 8 bases. The ends lost 6 bases at V and 4 bases at J; junction bases unmatched: 9. This CDR3 region has 14 residues. Germline V gives CDR1 DFQATT, CDR2 SNEGSKA (reference sequence). CDR3 coding DNA: TGCAGTGCGCCTCCGGGACTAGTTTCAGATACGCAGTATTTT. This gives the protein CSAPPGLVSDTQYF.

In nucleotides, the CDR3 is TGCAGTGTCGGACTAGCGGACCCCTCTGGGGCCAACGTCCTGACTTTC. Translation gives CSVGLADPSGANVLTF. The V call is TRBV20-1, the J call TRBJ2-6, with 10 bases lining up with TRBD2. This CDR3 has 16 residues. V shed 7 bases, J shed 0 bases, and the junction held 6 bases outside the gene matches. Germline values: CDR1 DFQATT, CDR2 SNEGSKA (reference sequence).

With respect to this clonotype: A much larger clonotype is one base distant, so this may be a read error. This rearrangement joins TRBV20-1 to TRBJ2-7; the D is unclear. Between the trimmed V and J ends, which lost 4 bases and 0 bases, there was a span of 13 bases. The CDR3 contains 14 residues. Germline assignment: CDR1 DFQATT and CDR2 SNEGSKA (reference sequence). CDR3 residues: CSAKVATNSYEQYF. The CDR3 DNA follows: TGCAGTGCTAAGGTGGCCACTAACTCCTACGAGCAGTACTTC.

In this sample, this clonotype turned up many times. The V and J genes are TRBV7-9 and TRBJ2-4; TRBD1 agrees at 9 bases. J gave up 11 bases and V 8 bases, and 7 bases lay outside the gene matches. In germline, CDR1 is SEHNR, CDR2 FQNEAQ (reference sequence). The CDR3 has 12 amino acids. The DNA for the CDR3 is TGTGCCAGCGCAGACAGGGGGGGACTTCAGTACTTC. It translates to CASADRGGLQYF.

J is TRBJ2-7 and V is TRBV18; 16 nucleotides line up with TRBD2. The CDR3 covers 19 residues. J gave up 3 bases and V 5 bases, and 13 bases lay outside the gene matches. The germline V gene has CDR1 KGHSH and CDR2 LQKENI. The CDR3, as DNA: TGTGCCAGCTCAGCGCTCGGGACTAGCGGGAGGGGAATCGACTACGAGCAGTACTTC. This gives the protein CASSALGTSGRGIDYEQYF.

In this sample, this clonotype turned up many times. The chain joins TRBV10-3 to TRBJ2-7; 14 bases map to TRBD2. The CDR3 length is 15 residues. The germline gives CDR1 ENHRY, CDR2 SYGVKD. V was clipped by 6 bases and J by 4 bases; unmatched bases: 5. CDR3 in amino acids: CAISERLAGGYEQYF. The CDR3 nucleotides are TGTGCCATCAGCGAAAGACTAGCGGGAGGGTACGAGCAGTACTTC.

This clonotype was recorded once. The chain joins TRBV5-1 to TRBJ1-1, with 9 bases aligning to TRBD1. Germline V gene data show CDR1 as SGHRS and CDR2 as YFSETQ. The CDR3 runs 15 residues. Trimming removed 4 bases from V and 4 bases from J; junction bases left unmatched: 8. CDR3 residues: CASSQQGQGGTEAFF. DNA of the CDR3: TGCGCCAGCAGCCAACAGGGACAGGGAGGCACTGAAGCTTTCTTT.

This clonotype has only one observation. Written as DNA, the CDR3 is TGCGCCAGCAGCCAAAACCGATACGAGCAGTACTTC. It yields the protein CASSQNRYEQYF. The chain recombines TRBV4-1 with TRBJ2-5; no clear D. The J call may be incorrect, as the DNA end agrees better with TRBJ2-7. The CDR3 runs to 12 residues. The germline gives CDR1 MGHRA, CDR2 YSYEKL.

The V and J genes are TRBV4-2 and TRBJ2-1; D unclear. Germline-derived CDR1 and CDR2 are LGHNA and YNFKEQ. The CDR3 sequence is 13 residues long. Trimming took off 3 bases at V and 6 bases at J, with 9 bases between the two ends. The CDR3 DNA follows: TGTGCCAGCAGCCAGGAAAGTAGCAATGAGCAGTTCTTC. Encoded protein: CASSQESSNEQFF.

There are a few counts of this clonotype. The gene calls are TRBV20-1 and TRBJ2-2; TRBD2 aligns across 11 bases. The V segment lost 1 base and the J segment 1 base; nucleotides outside the gene matches: 2. The germline V gene has CDR1 DFQATT and CDR2 SNEGSKA (reference sequence). The CDR3 has 16 residues. CDR3 DNA sequence: TGCAGTGCTAGAGGTGGACTAGCGGGGAACACCGGGGAGCTGTTTTTT. Translating it yields CSARGGLAGNTGELFF.